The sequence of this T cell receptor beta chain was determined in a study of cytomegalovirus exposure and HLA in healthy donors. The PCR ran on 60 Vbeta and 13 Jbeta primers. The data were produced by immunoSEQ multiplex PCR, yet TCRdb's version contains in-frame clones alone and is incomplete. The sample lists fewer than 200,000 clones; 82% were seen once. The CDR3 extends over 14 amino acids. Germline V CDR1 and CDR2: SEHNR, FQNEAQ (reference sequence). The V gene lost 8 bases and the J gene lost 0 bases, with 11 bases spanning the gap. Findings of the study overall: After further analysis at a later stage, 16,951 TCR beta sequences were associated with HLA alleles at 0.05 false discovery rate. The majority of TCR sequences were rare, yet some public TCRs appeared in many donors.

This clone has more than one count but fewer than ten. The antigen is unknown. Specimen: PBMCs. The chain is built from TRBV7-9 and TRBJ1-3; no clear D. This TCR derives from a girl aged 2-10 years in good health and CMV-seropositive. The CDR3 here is CASCEASSGNTIYF. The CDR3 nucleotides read TGTGCCAGCTGCGAGGCTTCCTCTGGAAACACCATATATTTT. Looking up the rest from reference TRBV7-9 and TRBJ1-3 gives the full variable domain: DTGVSQNPRHKITKRGQNVTFRCDPISEHNRLYWYRQTLGQGPEFLTYFQNEAQLEKSRLLSDRFSAERPKGSFSTLEIQRTEQGDSAMYLCASCEASSGNTIYFGEGSWLTVV.